The source of this T cell receptor (beta chain) is a study of cytotoxic CD8 clonotypes in ibrutinib-treated CLL. Across the study: Response samples followed a median about twelve months of treatment, range 6 to 36. Study-level results: Higher clonality was seen at ibrutinib response and a return toward baseline at progression.

Remarks on this clone: What it binds is not known.

Sequencing was performed with immunoSEQ multiplex PCR; in TCRdb, only in-frame clones are kept and a portion is missing. The top ten hold around 3% of the sample, which has 150,000 to 200,000 clones, about 88% seen once. Per the germline V gene, CDR1 is LNHDA and CDR2 is SQIVND (reference sequence). CDR3 length: 17 residues. Trimming cost V 6 bases and J 0 bases; bases outside gene matches: 11. The sequence came from a human donor with chronic lymphocytic leukemia. The input for sequencing was PBMCs, taken at disease progression, from a patient treated with ibrutinib. The genes are TRBV19 and TRBJ2-7; TRBD1 matches at 10 bases. The chain's CDR3 is CASSAQGQGHSSYEQYF. CDR3 in DNA: TGTGCCAGTAGCGCTCAGGGACAGGGGCATTCCTCCTACGAGCAGTACTTC.